The next 21 T cell receptor beta chains were all read from a single sample in a study of shared clonotypes between healthy human individuals. Sequencing used immunoSEQ multiplex PCR; TCRdb keeps in-frame clones, though not all of them. The data show roughly 2.5 million clones, over 85% seen once. The sequenced sample consisted of naive CD4+ T cells sorted from blood. Subset specified: CD45RA+ positively selected. These receptors all come from a young man in good health.

This clone was seen more than once but under ten times. The chain links TRBV7-2 to TRBJ1-6, with a possible D match to TRBD1 (6 bases). CDR1 is SGHTA and CDR2 is FQGNSA in the germline V gene. This CDR3 is built from 14 residues. V gave up 3 bases and J gave up 7 bases, with 10 bases separating them. The CDR3 DNA follows: TGTGCCAGCAGCTTTGAGGGGGGGAATTCACCCCTCCACTTT. The encoded protein is CASSFEGGNSPLHF.

V is TRBV19 and J is TRBJ1-1; possible D gene TRBD1, 5 bases. Germline V gene lookup returns CDR1 LNHDA and CDR2 SQIVND (reference sequence). The CDR3 consists of 13 residues. The germline V and J ends were trimmed by 6 bases and 2 bases, with 10 bases remaining between them. The CDR3: CASSEDRNTEAFF. CDR3 bases: TGTGCCAGTAGCGAAGACAGAAACACTGAAGCTTTCTTT.

The chain recombines TRBV4-2 with TRBJ2-3; D is possibly TRBD2 (5 bases). CDR1 LGHNA and CDR2 YNFKEQ come from the germline V gene. The CDR3 consists of 13 residues. V was pared by 3 bases and J by 8 bases, with 12 bases between. The CDR3, as DNA: TGTGCCAGCAGCCACGGGGATCGGGCTACGCAGTATTTT. It is translated as CASSHGDRATQYF.

The gene calls are TRBV18 and TRBJ2-5; 7 positions agree with TRBD1. Unmatched junction bases numbered 10, after V lost 3 bases and J lost 3 bases. This CDR3 comprises 16 residues. Germline CDR1 KGHSH, CDR2 LQKENI. The CDR3 DNA is TGTGCCAGCTCACCTATCCCGGGACAGTCAAAAGAGACCCAGTACTTC. This codes for CASSPIPGQSKETQYF.

This clone was seen a single time. The rearrangement joins TRBV1 to TRBJ2-4. TRBV1 is a pseudogene segment. This CDR3 spans 15 amino acids. For the CDR3, the DNA is TGCACCCCTTTTATCAGGGGACTAGCCAAAAACATTCAGTACTTC. The encoded protein is CTPFIRGLAKNIQYF.

This rearrangement joins TRBV19 to TRBJ1-2, with a possible D match to TRBD1 (5 bases). This CDR3 comprises 15 residues. Trimming stripped 2 bases from V and 4 bases from J, with 14 bases between. Germline assignment: CDR1 LNHDA and CDR2 SQIVND (reference sequence). The CDR3, as DNA: TGTGCCAGTAGTATACCCAAGGGGCGCGGCTATGGCTACACCTTC. It translates to CASSIPKGRGYGYTF.

The rearrangement uses TRBV10-3 and TRBJ2-1, with 8 bases aligning to TRBD1. V shed 10 bases, J shed 5 bases, and the junction held 7 bases outside the gene matches. This CDR3 region has 13 residues. The germline CDR1 and CDR2 sequences are ENHRY and SYGVKD. In nucleotides, the CDR3 is TGTGCCACCTTGGACAGGGTCAACAATGAGCAGTTCTTC. Protein: CATLDRVNNEQFF.

The chain employs TRBV6-1 and TRBJ2-5; TRBD2 might be the D (5 bases). V shed 4 bases and J shed 4 bases, with 13 bases lying between them. Germline CDR1 is MNHNS and CDR2 is SASEGT. This CDR3 spans 14 amino acids. The CDR3 loop is CASSGVIGGETQYF. CDR3 coding DNA: TGTGCCAGCAGTGGGGTGATAGGAGGAGAGACCCAGTACTTC.

The chain is built from TRBV5-1 and TRBJ2-7; 9 bases map to TRBD2. V was pared by 1 base and J by 5 bases, with 4 bases of the junction left unmatched. Germline CDR1 and CDR2: SGHRS and YFSETQ. The CDR3 sequence is 14 residues long. CDR3 loop: CASSLLLAGNEQYF. CDR3 sequence (DNA): TGCGCCAGCAGCTTGCTACTAGCGGGCAACGAGCAGTACTTC.

A word on this clone: This sample also contains other DNA sequences that code for the same CDR3. The chain couples TRBV7-2 to TRBJ2-7; 7 bases are shared with TRBD1. Germline CDR1 and CDR2: SGHTA and FQGNSA. The V and J ends lost 1 base and 2 bases, in that order; junction bases with no gene match: 2. The CDR3 sequence is 14 residues long. The CDR3 is CASSLDRGPYEQYF. Here the CDR3 DNA reads TGTGCCAGCAGCTTAGACAGGGGCCCCTACGAGCAGTACTTC.

The chain is built from TRBV6-6 and TRBJ1-1; possible D gene TRBD1, 6 bases. The CDR3 extends over 13 amino acids. V gave up 2 bases and J gave up 7 bases, with 11 bases separating them. The V gene's germline CDR1 is MNHNY and CDR2 SVGAGI (reference sequence). DNA for the CDR3: TGTGCCAGCAGTTACAGGACAGAGTATGAAGCTTTCTTT. Translated, it gives CASSYRTEYEAFF.

The chain is built from TRBV30 and TRBJ1-5; TRBD1 agrees at 8 bases. V was pared by 8 bases and J by 3 bases, with 9 bases of the junction left unmatched. CDR1 is GTSNPN and CDR2 is SVGIG in the germline V gene (reference sequence). This CDR3 spans 14 amino acids. The CDR3 protein is CAASTGVHNQPQHF. The CDR3 DNA is TGTGCCGCCTCGACAGGGGTCCACAATCAGCCCCAGCATTTT.

The rearrangement joins TRBV5-1 to TRBJ2-3; D is undetermined. The CDR3 is 12 residues long. The V gene lost 1 base and the J gene lost 6 bases, with 6 bases spanning the gap. Germline lookup yields CDR1 SGHRS and CDR2 YFSETQ. CDR3 amino acids: CASSLPRDTQYF. The CDR3 DNA reads as TGCGCCAGCAGCTTGCCTAGGGATACGCAGTATTTT.

The chain couples TRBV27 to TRBJ2-7, with 8 bases that match TRBD2. CDR1 MNHEY and CDR2 SMNVEV come from the germline V gene (reference sequence). The CDR3 has 17 amino acids. The trim removed 6 bases at V and 4 bases at J, leaving 17 bases unmatched. The CDR3 DNA reads as TGTGCCAGCAGCCGCTTGGGAGCGGGAGCGGTTTTTTACGAGCAGTACTTC. It is translated as CASSRLGAGAVFYEQYF.

The V gene is TRBV10-3, the J gene TRBJ1-1; D gene uncertain. This CDR3 spans 15 amino acids. Germline loops: CDR1 ENHRY, CDR2 SYGVKD. V lost 0 bases and J lost 1, with 9 bases in between. The CDR3 DNA is TGTGCCATCAGTGAGTCGGAGGTAGGGAACACTGAAGCTTTCTTT. Residues: CAISESEVGNTEAFF.

The rearrangement links TRBV2 to TRBJ2-3, with no clear D. V was trimmed by 6 bases and J by 3 bases, leaving 10 bases between them. CDR3 length: 13 residues. Germline V CDR1 and CDR2: SNHLY, FYNNEI. DNA of the CDR3: TGTGCCAGCAGCCCCGGAACGACAGATACGCAGTATTTT. Its protein is CASSPGTTDTQYF.

This chain uses TRBV5-1 with TRBJ2-6, with D unresolved. The germline gives CDR1 SGHRS, CDR2 YFSETQ. V was pared by 4 bases and J by 4 bases, with 18 bases between. The CDR3 spans 17 residues. Here the CDR3 reads CASSPRVVSRGANVLTF. The CDR3 DNA follows: TGCGCCAGCAGCCCCCGGGTCGTCTCCCGGGGGGCCAACGTCCTGACTTTC.

This sequence joins TRBV6-6 and TRBJ2-1; D is uncertain. The ends were cut back, 0 bases at V and 9 bases at J, with 9 bases in the middle. There are 13 residues in the CDR3. Per the germline V gene, CDR1 is MNHNY and CDR2 is SVGAGI (reference sequence). In DNA, the CDR3 is TGTGCCAGCAGTTACTCAATTCTCCCTGAGCAGTTCTTC. It is translated as CASSYSILPEQFF.

The chain has TRBV28 and TRBJ2-3; 13 nucleotides match TRBD2. CDR1 MDHEN and CDR2 SYDVKM come from the germline V gene. The CDR3 is 15 amino acids. J was trimmed by 2 bases and V by 6 bases; bases with no gene match: 2. The CDR3 bases are TGTGCCAGCAGCACTAGCGGGAGGGCCACAGATACGCAGTATTTT. Its protein is CASSTSGRATDTQYF.

The chain has TRBV5-1 and TRBJ2-3; 9 bases fit TRBD2. Losses at the gene ends were 4 bases for V and 6 bases for J; bases not matched to a gene: 12. In germline, CDR1 is SGHRS, CDR2 YFSETQ. CDR3 length equals 16 residues. The chain's CDR3 is CASSMVSAGGTDTQYF. DNA for the CDR3: TGCGCCAGCAGCATGGTCTCTGCGGGGGGGACGGATACGCAGTATTTT.

V gene TRBV7-2 combines with J gene TRBJ2-3; TRBD2 matches 13 bases. The CDR3 is 18 residues long. Trimming at V came to 2 bases and at J to 4 bases, leaving 9 bases not matched to a gene. Germline loops: CDR1 SGHTA, CDR2 FQGNSA. The chain's CDR3 is CASSLRGTSGISPDTQYF. The CDR3 DNA reads as TGTGCCAGCAGCTTACGCGGGACTAGCGGGATCTCCCCAGATACGCAGTATTTT.